This T cell receptor (beta chain) emerged from a study of blood T cell repertoires in COVID-19. From germline, CDR1 is SGHTA and CDR2 FQGNSA. The germline V and J ends were trimmed by 3 bases and 6 bases, with 9 bases remaining between them. The length of the CDR3 is 14 residues. The method was immunoSEQ multiplex PCR; TCRdb's version includes in-frame clones alone and lacks a portion of them. The repertoire has roughly 180,000 clones, roughly 80% of them found once; the top ten carry around 5.3%. The V gene is TRBV7-2, the J gene TRBJ1-6; possible D gene TRBD1, 5 bases. This TCR was recovered from a woman in her 40s with acute COVID-19. The sample comprised PBMCs or T cells enriched from blood (not recorded which). CDR3 sequence (DNA): TGTGCCAGCAGCTTGAGACAGATTAATTCACCCCTCCACTTT. Translated, it gives CASSLRQINSPLHF.